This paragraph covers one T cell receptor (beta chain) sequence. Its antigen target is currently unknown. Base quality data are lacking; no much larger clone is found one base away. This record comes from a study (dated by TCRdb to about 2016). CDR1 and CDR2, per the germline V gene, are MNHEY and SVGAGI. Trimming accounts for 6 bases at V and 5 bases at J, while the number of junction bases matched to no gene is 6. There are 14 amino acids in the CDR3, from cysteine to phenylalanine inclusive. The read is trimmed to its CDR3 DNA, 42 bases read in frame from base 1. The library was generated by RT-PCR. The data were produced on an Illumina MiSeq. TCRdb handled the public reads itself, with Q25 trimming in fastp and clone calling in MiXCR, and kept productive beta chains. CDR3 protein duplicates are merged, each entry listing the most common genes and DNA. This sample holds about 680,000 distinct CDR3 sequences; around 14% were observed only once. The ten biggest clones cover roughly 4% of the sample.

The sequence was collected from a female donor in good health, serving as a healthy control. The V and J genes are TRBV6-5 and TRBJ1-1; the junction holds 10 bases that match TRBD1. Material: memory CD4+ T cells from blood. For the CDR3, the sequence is CASRGWDRGTEAFF. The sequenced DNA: TGTGCCAGCAGGGGATGGGACAGGGGAACTGAAGCTTTCTTT.